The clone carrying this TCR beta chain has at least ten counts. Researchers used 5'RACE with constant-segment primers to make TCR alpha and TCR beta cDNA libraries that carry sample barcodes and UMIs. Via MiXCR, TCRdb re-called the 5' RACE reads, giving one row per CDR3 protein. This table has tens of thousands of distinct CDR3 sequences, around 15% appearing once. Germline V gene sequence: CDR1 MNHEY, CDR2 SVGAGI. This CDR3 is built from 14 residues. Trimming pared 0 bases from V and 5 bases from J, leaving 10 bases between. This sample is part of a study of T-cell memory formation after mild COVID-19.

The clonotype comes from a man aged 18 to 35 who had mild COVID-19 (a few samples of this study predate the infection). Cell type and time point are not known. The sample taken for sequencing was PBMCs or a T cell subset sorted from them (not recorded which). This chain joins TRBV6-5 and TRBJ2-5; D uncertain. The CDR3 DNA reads TGTGCCAGCAGTTACTCGAAAGCGCCGGAGACCCAGTACTTC. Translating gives CASSYSKAPETQYF.